Listed here is a single T cell receptor (beta chain). Healthy adults negative for HIV, lacking recent acute infections or vaccinations, served as donors. The study drew all its donors from Caucasian adults living in Nashville, Tennessee. This sample was taken from a study of shared clonotypes between healthy human individuals. The repertoire was sequenced with immunoSEQ multiplex PCR; TCRdb's copy has only in-frame clones and lacks some. The table has a few million clones, roughly 95% seen once. Germline V gene data show CDR1 as LNHDA and CDR2 as SQIVND (reference sequence). V gave up 3 bases and J gave up 2 bases, with 11 bases separating them. This CDR3 spans 15 amino acids.

Sequencing used naive CD4+ T cells sorted from blood. The sample's subset: CD45RA+ positively selected. This TCR was sampled from a man younger than 35 in good health. The chain joins TRBV19 to TRBJ1-5, with a weak D call TRBD1 (5 bases). In nucleotides, the CDR3 is TGTGCCAGTAGTATGGAGGGGCCGGGCAATCAGCCCCAGCATTTT. Translated, it gives CASSMEGPGNQPQHF.